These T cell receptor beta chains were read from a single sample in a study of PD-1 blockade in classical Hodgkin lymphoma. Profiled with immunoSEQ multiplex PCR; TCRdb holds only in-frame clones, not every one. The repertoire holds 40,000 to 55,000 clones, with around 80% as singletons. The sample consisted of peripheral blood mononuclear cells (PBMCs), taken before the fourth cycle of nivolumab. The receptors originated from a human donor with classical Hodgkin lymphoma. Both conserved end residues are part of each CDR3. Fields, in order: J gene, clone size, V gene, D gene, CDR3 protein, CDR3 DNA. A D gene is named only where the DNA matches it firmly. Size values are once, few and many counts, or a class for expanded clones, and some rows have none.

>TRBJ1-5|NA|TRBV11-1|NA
CASSDRNNQPQHF
TGTGCCAGCAGCGACAGGAACAATCAGCCCCAGCATTTT
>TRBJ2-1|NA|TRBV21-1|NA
CASSNPGTGSYNEQFF
TGTGCCAGCAGCAATCCCGGGACAGGGTCCTACAATGAGCAGTTCTTC
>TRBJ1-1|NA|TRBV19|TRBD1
CASSIAHRGPSMNTEAFF
TGTGCCAGTAGTATCGCCCACAGGGGGCCGAGTATGAACACTGAAGCTTTCTTT
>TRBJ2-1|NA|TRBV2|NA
CASEKIGTAAGYNEQFF
TGTGCCAGCGAGAAAATAGGGACCGCCGCAGGCTACAATGAGCAGTTCTTC
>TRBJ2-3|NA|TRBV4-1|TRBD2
CASSQDPPVASGRYTDTQYF
TGCGCCAGCAGCCAAGATCCACCTGTCGCTAGCGGGCGATACACAGATACGCAGTATTTT
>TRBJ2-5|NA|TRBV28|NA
CASSIMVHTGTQETQYF
TGTGCCAGCTCGATTATGGTCCACACAGGGACACAAGAGACCCAGTACTTC
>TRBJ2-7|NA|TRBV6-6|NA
CASSYFAPGATYEQYF
TGTGCCAGCAGTTATTTCGCTCCAGGCGCTACCTACGAGCAGTACTTC
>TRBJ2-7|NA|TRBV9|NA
CASSPPGGGNEQYF
TGTGCCAGCAGCCCCCCCGGTGGAGGGAACGAGCAGTACTTC
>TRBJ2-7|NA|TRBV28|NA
CASNTGSLLQYF
TGTGCCAGCAATACAGGTTCTTTACTTCAGTACTTC
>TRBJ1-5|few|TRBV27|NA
CASSLGSQGNQPQHF
TGTGCCAGCAGTTTAGGGTCACAGGGCAATCAGCCCCAGCATTTT
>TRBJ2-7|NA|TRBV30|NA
CAWSVKLIVHEQYF
TGTGCCTGGAGTGTCAAACTGATTGTCCACGAGCAGTACTTC
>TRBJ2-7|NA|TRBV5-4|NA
CASSLAGASGDYEQYF
TGTGCCAGCAGCTTGGCCGGGGCGTCAGGAGACTACGAGCAGTACTTC
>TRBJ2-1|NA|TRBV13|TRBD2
CASTPGLAGATGSYNEQFF
TGTGCCAGCACCCCGGGACTAGCGGGGGCCACAGGTTCTTACAATGAGCAGTTCTTC
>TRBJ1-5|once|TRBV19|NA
CASSPPGQPQHF
TGTGCCAGTAGTCCTCCGGGACAGCCCCAGCATTTT
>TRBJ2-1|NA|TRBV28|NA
CASSSETSGTEQFF
TGTGCCAGCAGTTCGGAAACGTCGGGGACTGAGCAGTTCTTC
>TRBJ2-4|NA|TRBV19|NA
CASSIVDIQYF
TGTGCCAGTAGTATTGTAGACATTCAGTACTTC
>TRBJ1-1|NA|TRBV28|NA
CASSYMTGWVTEAFF
TGTGCCAGCAGTTACATGACCGGGTGGGTAACTGAAGCTTTCTTT
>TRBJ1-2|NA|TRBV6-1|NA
CASSDGTLDRSARDTF
TGTGCCAGCAGTGATGGGACCCTTGACAGAAGTGCCCGAGACACCTTC
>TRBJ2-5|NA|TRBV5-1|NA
CASSLDRVQETQYF
TGCGCCAGCAGCTTGGACAGGGTACAAGAGACCCAGTACTTC
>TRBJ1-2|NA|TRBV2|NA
CASTQTATNYGYTF
TGTGCCAGCACCCAGACAGCAACTAACTATGGCTACACCTTC
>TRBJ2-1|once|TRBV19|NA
CASSQIDRGLGDEQFF
TGTGCCAGTTCTCAAATAGACCGGGGCTTGGGCGATGAGCAGTTCTTC
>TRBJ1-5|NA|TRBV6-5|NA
CASAGNGNQPQHF
TGTGCCAGCGCCGGGAACGGCAATCAGCCCCAGCATTTT
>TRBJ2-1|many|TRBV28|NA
CASSSTTGSHNEQFF
TGTGCCAGCAGTTCCACCACAGGGTCCCACAATGAGCAGTTCTTC
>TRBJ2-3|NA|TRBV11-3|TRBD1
CASSLGQGAGTDTQYF
TGTGCCAGCAGCTTAGGCCAGGGGGCAGGCACAGATACGCAGTATTTT
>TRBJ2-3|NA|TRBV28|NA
CASSLPTDTQYF
TGTGCCAGCAGTTTACCCACAGATACGCAGTATTTT
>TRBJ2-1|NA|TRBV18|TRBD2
CASSPPGGLYNEQFF
TGTGCCAGCTCACCACCCGGGGGGTTATACAATGAGCAGTTCTTC
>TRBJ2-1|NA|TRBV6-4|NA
CASRALGGKFSRDNEQFF
TGTGCCAGCAGGGCCTTGGGCGGGAAGTTTTCTCGGGACAATGAGCAGTTCTTC
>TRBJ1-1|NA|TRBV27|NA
CASSGGGSGGTPMNTEAFF
TGTGCCAGCAGTGGGGGTGGCTCCGGGGGCACCCCTATGAACACTGAAGCTTTCTTT
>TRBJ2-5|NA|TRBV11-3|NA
CASSPSPGPMETQYF
TGTGCCAGCAGCCCCTCCCCTGGGCCAATGGAGACCCAGTACTTC
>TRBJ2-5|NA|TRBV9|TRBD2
CASSVVQGGQETQYF
TGTGCCAGCAGCGTAGTGCAGGGAGGGCAGGAGACCCAGTACTTC
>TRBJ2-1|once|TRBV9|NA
CASSVVSAGAGNEQFF
TGTGCCAGCAGCGTAGTTTCGGCTGGCGCGGGGAATGAGCAGTTCTTC
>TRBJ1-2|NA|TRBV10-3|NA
CAISESPQYGYTF
TGTGCCATCAGTGAGAGCCCCCAGTATGGCTACACCTTC
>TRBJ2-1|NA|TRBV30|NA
CAWSKGSQGEQFF
TGTGCCTGGAGTAAAGGCTCTCAGGGTGAGCAGTTCTTC
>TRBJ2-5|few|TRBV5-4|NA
CASSLVDWEETQYF
TGTGCCAGCAGCTTGGTTGATTGGGAAGAGACCCAGTACTTC
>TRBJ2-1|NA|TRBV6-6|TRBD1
CASRNRGTYNEQFF
TGTGCCAGCAGAAACAGGGGCACCTACAATGAGCAGTTCTTC
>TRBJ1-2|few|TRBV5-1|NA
CASRPAATANYGYTF
TGCGCCAGCAGGCCGGCAGCGACAGCCAACTATGGCTACACCTTC
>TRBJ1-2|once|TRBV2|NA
CASSVGQEDYGYTF
TGTGCCAGCAGTGTGGGGCAGGAGGACTATGGCTACACCTTC
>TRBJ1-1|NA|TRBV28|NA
CASSLAYREDTEAFF
TGTGCCAGCAGTTTAGCCTACAGGGAGGACACTGAAGCTTTCTTT
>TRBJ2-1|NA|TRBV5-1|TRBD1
CASSLEGQGFYNEQFF
TGCGCCAGCAGCTTGGAGGGACAGGGGTTCTACAATGAGCAGTTCTTC
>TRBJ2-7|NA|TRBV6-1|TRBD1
CASSEGRQGISYEQYF
TGTGCCAGCAGTGAAGGGAGACAGGGGATCTCCTACGAGCAGTACTTC
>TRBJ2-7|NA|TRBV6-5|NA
CASSLGRTYEQYF
TGTGCCAGCAGTCTGGGCCGAACCTACGAGCAGTACTTC
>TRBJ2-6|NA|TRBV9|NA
CASSVERSSLAGANVLTF
TGTGCCAGCAGCGTAGAACGGTCCTCCCTAGCTGGGGCCAACGTCCTGACTTTC
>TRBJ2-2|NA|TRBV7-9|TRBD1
CASSLGDRGATGELFF
TGTGCCAGCAGCTTAGGGGACAGGGGTGCCACCGGGGAGCTGTTTTTT
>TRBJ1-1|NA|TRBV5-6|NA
CASSFGQRPTFTEAFF
TGTGCCAGCAGCTTCGGACAGAGGCCTACGTTTACTGAAGCTTTCTTT
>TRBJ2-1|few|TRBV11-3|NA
CASSFYSGNEQFF
TGTGCCAGCAGCTTTTACAGCGGCAATGAGCAGTTCTTC
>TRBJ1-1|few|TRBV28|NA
CASRVGSTEAFF
TGTGCCAGCAGGGTGGGGAGCACTGAAGCTTTCTTT
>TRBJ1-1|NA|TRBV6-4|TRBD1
CASRVNYPGQGAEAFF
TGTGCCAGCAGGGTAAACTACCCCGGACAGGGCGCTGAAGCTTTCTTT
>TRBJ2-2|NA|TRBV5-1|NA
CASSLVSPGELFF
TGCGCCAGCAGCTTGGTTAGTCCCGGGGAGCTGTTTTTT
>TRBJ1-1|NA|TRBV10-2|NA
CASSVKRVLPPLNTEAFF
TGCGCCAGCAGTGTAAAGAGGGTTCTCCCTCCCCTGAACACTGAAGCTTTCTTT
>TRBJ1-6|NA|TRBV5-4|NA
CASSFYSNGDSPLHF
TGTGCCAGCAGCTTTTACTCAAATGGGGATTCACCCCTCCACTTT
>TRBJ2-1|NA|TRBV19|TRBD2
CASSGLAGAYNEQFF
TGTGCCAGTAGCGGACTAGCGGGGGCTTACAATGAGCAGTTCTTC
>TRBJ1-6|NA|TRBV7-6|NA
CASSLGQGSYNSPLHF
TGTGCCAGCAGCTTAGGGCAGGGCTCCTATAATTCACCCCTCCACTTT
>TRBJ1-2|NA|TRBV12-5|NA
CASGPPRAYGYTF
TGTGCTAGTGGTCCCCCACGGGCCTATGGCTACACCTTC
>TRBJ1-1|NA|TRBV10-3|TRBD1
CAISAGQGDTEAFF
TGTGCCATCAGTGCCGGACAGGGGGACACTGAAGCTTTCTTT
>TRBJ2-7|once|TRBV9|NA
CASSTGPVNGYEQYF
TGTGCCAGCAGCACGGGACCAGTCAACGGCTACGAGCAGTACTTC